This record concerns one TCR beta chain sequence. Its target is unknown. The data were produced by immunoSEQ multiplex PCR, yet TCRdb's version contains in-frame clones alone and is incomplete. Of a few hundred thousand clones listed, 86% are singletons. CDR3 length equals 15 residues. Germline values: CDR1 MNHNS, CDR2 SASEGT. The J segment lost 0 bases and the V segment lost 3 bases, leaving 3 bases of the junction unmatched. The data are from a study of cytomegalovirus exposure and HLA in healthy donors. Findings and limits, study-wide: According to a subsequent analysis, TCR clusters identified in the first cohort showed a tendency to co-occur across the approximately 120 validation repertoires. Rarity held for most TCR sequences, but there were some public TCRs that occurred in many donors. Overall, about 160 TCR beta chains were annotated as cytomegalovirus-associated.

The J gene is TRBJ2-5, the V gene TRBV6-1; TRBD2 aligns across 8 bases. The clonotype comes from a woman aged 18 to 35 in good health and CMV-seronegative. The sequenced material came from PBMCs. CDR3 DNA: TGTGCCAGCAGTGAGTACGGGGGGGACCAAGAGACCCAGTACTTC. Translated, it gives CASSEYGGDQETQYF.